These 10 T cell receptor beta chains were all obtained from the same sample, sequenced in a study of cytomegalovirus exposure and HLA in healthy donors. The primer mix had 60 Vbeta and 13 Jbeta primers. TCRdb keeps only in-frame clones here, not all; method: immunoSEQ multiplex PCR. The table records fewer than 200,000 clones, roughly 82% of them present only once. Sequencing input: PBMCs. All receptors come from a woman aged 50 to 65 in good health and CMV-seropositive.

This chain connects TRBV29-1 to TRBJ2-7, with 8 bases lining up with TRBD1. This CDR3 contains 13 residues. Trimming at V came to 7 bases and at J to 3 bases, leaving 8 bases not matched to a gene. In germline, CDR1 is SQVTM, CDR2 ANQGSEA. CDR3 in DNA: TGCAGCGGCCAAGGACAGGGAAGCTACGAGCAGTACTTC. Translated: CSGQGQGSYEQYF.

Notes on this clone: This same CDR3 is encoded by further DNA sequences in the sample. V and J are TRBV20-1 and TRBJ2-1, with 7 bases that match TRBD2. In germline, CDR1 is DFQATT, CDR2 SNEGSKA (reference sequence). This CDR3 is 11 amino acids long. V dropped 3 bases and J dropped 10; count of bases not matched to a gene: 3. CDR3 nucleotides: TGCAGTGCTAGCGGCGGGGGAGAGCAGTTCTTC. Translated, it gives CSASGGGEQFF.

J is TRBJ1-1 and V is TRBV12-5; no reliable D call. There are 16 residues in the CDR3. V shed 0 bases and J shed 1 base, with 12 bases lying between them. Germline V gives CDR1 LGHNT, CDR2 FRNRAP. The CDR3 here is CASGLVLSNPNTEAFF. CDR3 in DNA: TGTGCTAGTGGTTTGGTTCTAAGTAATCCGAACACTGAAGCTTTCTTT.

This clone turned up a few times. The CDR3 DNA sequence: TGTGCCAGCAGAGGACTGATCACCGGGGAGCTGTTTTTT. Protein product: CASRGLITGELFF. The chain carries TRBV2 and TRBJ2-2; D is perhaps TRBD2 (5 bases). This CDR3 comprises 13 residues. Germline V lookup: CDR1 SNHLY, CDR2 FYNNEI. Deletions cut 6 bases from V and 4 bases from J, with 9 bases between.

The chain is built from TRBV9 and TRBJ1-2; D might be TRBD1 (5 bases). There are 13 residues in the CDR3. Germline V gene data show CDR1 as SGDLS and CDR2 as YYNGEE. Trimming took 3 bases from V and 7 from J, leaving 13 bases between them. The CDR3 sequence: CASSALGTFGYTF. DNA of the CDR3: TGTGCCAGCAGCGCATTAGGGACTTTTGGCTACACCTTC.

The CDR3 DNA is TGTGCCAGCTCACCAGATCCCCAGGGGAACACTGAAGCTTTCTTT. Translation: CASSPDPQGNTEAFF. The chain combines TRBV18 with TRBJ1-1; TRBD1 is a possible D gene (5 bases). This CDR3 spans 15 amino acids. V was cut by 2 bases and J by 1 base, with 11 bases left in between. From germline, CDR1 is KGHSH and CDR2 LQKENI.

Points on this clone: Different DNA sequences within this sample yield the same CDR3. The CDR3 sequence: CASSPDLNTEAFF. The CDR3 DNA reads as TGTGCCAGCTCACCAGACTTGAACACTGAAGCTTTCTTT. The V call is TRBV18, the J call TRBJ1-1; D not certain. The CDR3 extends over 13 amino acids. Deletions cut 2 bases from V and 0 bases from J, with 4 bases between. The germline V gene encodes CDR1 KGHSH and CDR2 LQKENI.

V usage is TRBV2 and J usage is TRBJ1-2, with TRBD1 matching over 9 bases. Unmatched junction bases numbered 11, after V lost 11 bases and J lost 7 bases. Germline assignment: CDR1 SNHLY and CDR2 FYNNEI. This CDR3 comprises 13 residues. CDR3 amino acids: CAGHRTGESGYTF. The CDR3 region has the DNA TGTGCCGGACATAGGACAGGGGAAAGTGGCTACACCTTC.

The J gene is TRBJ2-1, the V gene TRBV20-1; D remains unclear. The V gene lost 4 bases and the J gene lost 9 bases, with 10 bases spanning the gap. In germline, CDR1 is DFQATT, CDR2 SNEGSKA (reference sequence). CDR3 length: 11 residues. CDR3 in DNA: TGCAGTGCTACCCCGTACTTTGAGCAGTTCTTC. Translating gives CSATPYFEQFF.

In its sample, this clone was seen once. The rearrangement joins TRBV5-6 to TRBJ2-6; D gene ambiguous. V lost 1 base and J 2 bases, leaving 10 bases between the germline ends. The CDR3 extends over 16 amino acids. From germline, CDR1 is SGHDT and CDR2 YYEEEE. Here the CDR3 reads CASSLYSAAGANVLTF. CDR3 coding DNA: TGTGCCAGCAGCTTGTACTCCGCTGCTGGGGCCAACGTCCTGACTTTC.